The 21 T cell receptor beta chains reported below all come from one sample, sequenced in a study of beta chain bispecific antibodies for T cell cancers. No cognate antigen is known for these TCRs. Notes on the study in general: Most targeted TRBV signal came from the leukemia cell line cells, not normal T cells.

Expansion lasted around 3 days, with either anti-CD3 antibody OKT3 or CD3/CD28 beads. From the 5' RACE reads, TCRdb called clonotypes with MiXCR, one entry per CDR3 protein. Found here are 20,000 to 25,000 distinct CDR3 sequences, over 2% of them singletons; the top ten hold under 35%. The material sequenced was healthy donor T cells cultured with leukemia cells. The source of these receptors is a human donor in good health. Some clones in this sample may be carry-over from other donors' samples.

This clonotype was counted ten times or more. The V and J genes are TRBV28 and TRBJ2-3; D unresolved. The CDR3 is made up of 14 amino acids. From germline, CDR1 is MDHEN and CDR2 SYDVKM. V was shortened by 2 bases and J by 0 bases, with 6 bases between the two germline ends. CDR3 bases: TGTGCCAGCAGTTTAACCGGGAGCACAGATACGCAGTATTTT. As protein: CASSLTGSTDTQYF. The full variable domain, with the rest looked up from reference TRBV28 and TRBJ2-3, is DVKVTQSSRYLVKRTGEKVFLECVQDMDHENMFWYRQDPGLGLRLIYFSYDVKMKEKGDIPEGYSVSREKKERFSLILESASTNQTSMYLCASSLTGSTDTQYFGPGTRLTVL.

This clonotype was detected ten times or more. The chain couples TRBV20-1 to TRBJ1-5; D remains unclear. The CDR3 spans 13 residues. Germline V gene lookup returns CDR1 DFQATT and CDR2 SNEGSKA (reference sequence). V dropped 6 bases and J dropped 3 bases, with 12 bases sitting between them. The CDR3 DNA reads TGCAGTGCGATACGGGGAATCAATCAGCCCCAGCATTTT. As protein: CSAIRGINQPQHF.

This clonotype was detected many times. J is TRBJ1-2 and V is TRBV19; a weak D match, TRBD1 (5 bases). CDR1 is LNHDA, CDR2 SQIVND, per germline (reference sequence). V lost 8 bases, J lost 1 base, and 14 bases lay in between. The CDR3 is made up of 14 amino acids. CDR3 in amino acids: CASCPQGGNYGYTF. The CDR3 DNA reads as TGTGCCAGTTGTCCGCAGGGCGGTAACTATGGCTACACCTTC.

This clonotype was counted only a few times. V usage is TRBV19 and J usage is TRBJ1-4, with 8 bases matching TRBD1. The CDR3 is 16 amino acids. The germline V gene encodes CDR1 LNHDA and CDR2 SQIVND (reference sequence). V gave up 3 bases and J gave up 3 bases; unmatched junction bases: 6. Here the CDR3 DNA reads TGTGCCAGTAGTATCAGGGGGCGAACGTCTAATGAAAAACTGTTTTTT. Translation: CASSIRGRTSNEKLFF.

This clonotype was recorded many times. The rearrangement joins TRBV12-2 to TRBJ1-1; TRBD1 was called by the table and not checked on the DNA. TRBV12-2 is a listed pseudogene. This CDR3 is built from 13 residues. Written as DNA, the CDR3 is TGTGCAAGTCGCTTGCCCCCGAACACTGAAGCTTTCTTT. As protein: CASRLPPNTEAFF.

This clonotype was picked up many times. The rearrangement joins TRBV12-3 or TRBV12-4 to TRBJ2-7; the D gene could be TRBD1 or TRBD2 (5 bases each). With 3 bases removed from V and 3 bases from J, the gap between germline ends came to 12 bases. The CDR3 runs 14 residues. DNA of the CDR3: TGTGCCAGCAGTTTTTTCGGGGCTGGCTACGAGCAGTACTTC. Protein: CASSFFGAGYEQYF.

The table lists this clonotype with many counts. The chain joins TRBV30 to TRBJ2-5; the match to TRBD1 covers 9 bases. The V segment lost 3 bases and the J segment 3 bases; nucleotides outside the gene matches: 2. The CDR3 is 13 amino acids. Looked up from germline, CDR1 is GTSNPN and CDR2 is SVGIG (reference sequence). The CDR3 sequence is CAWRTGGKETQYF. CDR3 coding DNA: TGTGCCTGGAGGACAGGGGGTAAAGAGACCCAGTACTTC.

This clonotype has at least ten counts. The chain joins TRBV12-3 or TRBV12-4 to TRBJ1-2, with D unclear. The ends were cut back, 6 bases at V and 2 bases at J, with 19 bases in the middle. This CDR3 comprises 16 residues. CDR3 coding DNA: TGTGCCAGCAGCCCTTGGACGGGCCGGATGAACTATGGCTACACCTTC. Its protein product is CASSPWTGRMNYGYTF.

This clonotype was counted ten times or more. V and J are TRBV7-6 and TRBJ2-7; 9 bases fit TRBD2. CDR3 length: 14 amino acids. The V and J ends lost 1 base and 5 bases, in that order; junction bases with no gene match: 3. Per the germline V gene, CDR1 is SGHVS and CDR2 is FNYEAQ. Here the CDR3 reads CASSLGGGAHEQYF. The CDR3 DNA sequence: TGTGCCAGCAGCTTAGGCGGGGGGGCCCACGAGCAGTACTTC.

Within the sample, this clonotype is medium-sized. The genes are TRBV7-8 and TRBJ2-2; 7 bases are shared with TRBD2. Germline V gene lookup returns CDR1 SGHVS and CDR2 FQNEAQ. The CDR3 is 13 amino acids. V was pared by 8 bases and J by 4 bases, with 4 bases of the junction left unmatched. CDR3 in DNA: TGTGCCAGCGGGAGGGTTGGCACCGGGGAGCTGTTTTTT. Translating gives CASGRVGTGELFF.

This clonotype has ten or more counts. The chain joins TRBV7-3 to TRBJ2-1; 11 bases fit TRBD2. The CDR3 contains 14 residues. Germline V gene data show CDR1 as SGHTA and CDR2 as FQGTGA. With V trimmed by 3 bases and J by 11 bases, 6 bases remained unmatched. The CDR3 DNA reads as TGTGCCAGCAGCTTGACTAGCGGGGCCCAGAAGCAGTTCTTC. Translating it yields CASSLTSGAQKQFF.

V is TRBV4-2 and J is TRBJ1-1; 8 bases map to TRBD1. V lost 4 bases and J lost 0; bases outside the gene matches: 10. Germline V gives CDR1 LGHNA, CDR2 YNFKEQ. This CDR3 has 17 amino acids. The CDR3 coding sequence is TGTGCCAGCAGCCGAGAGACAGGGGCCATTATGAACACTGAAGCTTTCTTT. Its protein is CASSRETGAIMNTEAFF.

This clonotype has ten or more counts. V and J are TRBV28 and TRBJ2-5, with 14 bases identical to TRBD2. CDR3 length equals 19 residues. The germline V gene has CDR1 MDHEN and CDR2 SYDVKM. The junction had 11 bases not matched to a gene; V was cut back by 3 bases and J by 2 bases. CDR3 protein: CASSFPGTSGGGHQETQYF. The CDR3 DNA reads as TGTGCCAGCAGTTTCCCCGGGACTAGCGGGGGTGGACATCAAGAGACCCAGTACTTC.

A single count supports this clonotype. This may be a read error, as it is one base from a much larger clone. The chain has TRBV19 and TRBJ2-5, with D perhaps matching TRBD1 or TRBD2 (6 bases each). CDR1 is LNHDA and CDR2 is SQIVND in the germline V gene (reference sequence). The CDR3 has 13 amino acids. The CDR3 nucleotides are TGTGTCAGTAACCCCGGGGGCGCGGAGACCCAGTACTTC. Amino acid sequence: CVSNPGGAETQYF.

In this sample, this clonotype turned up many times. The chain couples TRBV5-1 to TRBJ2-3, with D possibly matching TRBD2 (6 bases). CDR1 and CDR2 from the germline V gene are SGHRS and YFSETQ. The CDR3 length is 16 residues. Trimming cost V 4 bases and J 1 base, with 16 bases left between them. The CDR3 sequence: CASSLNSPGGTDTQYF. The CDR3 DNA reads TGCGCCAGCAGCCTAAACTCCCCGGGGGGCACAGATACGCAGTATTTT.

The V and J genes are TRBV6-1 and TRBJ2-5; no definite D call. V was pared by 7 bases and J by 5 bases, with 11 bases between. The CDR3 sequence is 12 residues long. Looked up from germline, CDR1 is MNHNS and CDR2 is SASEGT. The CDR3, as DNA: TGTGCCAGCACGCCCCAAACGGAGACCCAGTACTTC. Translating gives CASTPQTETQYF.

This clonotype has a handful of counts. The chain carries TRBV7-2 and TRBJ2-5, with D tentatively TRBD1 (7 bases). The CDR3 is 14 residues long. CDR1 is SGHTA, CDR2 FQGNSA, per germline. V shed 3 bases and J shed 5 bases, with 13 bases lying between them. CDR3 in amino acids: CASSFQGGRETQYF. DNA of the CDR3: TGTGCCAGCAGCTTCCAGGGGGGTAGGGAGACCCAGTACTTC.

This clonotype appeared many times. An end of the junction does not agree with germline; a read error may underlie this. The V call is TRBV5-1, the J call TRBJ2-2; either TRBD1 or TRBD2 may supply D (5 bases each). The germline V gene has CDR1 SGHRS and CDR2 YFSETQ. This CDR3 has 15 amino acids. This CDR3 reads CATSDGTSNTGELFF. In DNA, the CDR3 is TGCGCCACCAGCGACGGGACGTCGAACACCGGGGAGCTGTTTTTT. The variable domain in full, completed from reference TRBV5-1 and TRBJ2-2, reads KAGVTQTPRYLIKTRGQQVTLSCSPISGHRSVSWYQQTPGQGLQFLFEYFSETQRNKGNFPGRFSGRQFSNSRSEMNVSTLELGDSALYLCATSDGTSNTGELFFGEGSRLTVL.

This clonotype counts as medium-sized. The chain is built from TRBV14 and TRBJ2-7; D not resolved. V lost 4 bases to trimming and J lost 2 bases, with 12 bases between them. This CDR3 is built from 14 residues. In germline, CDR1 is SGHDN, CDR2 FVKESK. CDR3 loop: CASSPVFPAYEQYF. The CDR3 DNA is TGTGCCAGCAGCCCTGTCTTTCCTGCCTACGAGCAGTACTTC.

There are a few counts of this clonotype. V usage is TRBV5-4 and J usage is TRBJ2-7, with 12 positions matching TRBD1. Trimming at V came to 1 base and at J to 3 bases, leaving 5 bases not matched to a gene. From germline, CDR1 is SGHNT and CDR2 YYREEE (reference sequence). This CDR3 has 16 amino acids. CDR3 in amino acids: CASSLTGQGAFYEQYF. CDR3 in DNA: TGTGCCAGCAGCTTGACGGGACAGGGGGCGTTCTACGAGCAGTACTTC.

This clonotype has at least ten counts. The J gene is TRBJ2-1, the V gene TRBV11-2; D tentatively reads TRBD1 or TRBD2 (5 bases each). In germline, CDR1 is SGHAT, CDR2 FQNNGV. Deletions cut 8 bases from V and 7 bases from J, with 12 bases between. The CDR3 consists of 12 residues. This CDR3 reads CASRFGANEQFF. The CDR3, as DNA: TGTGCCAGCCGTTTCGGGGCTAATGAGCAGTTCTTC.